The rows below give T cell receptor beta chains drawn from one sample of a study of T cell changes during pregnancy in multiple sclerosis. The repertoire was sequenced with immunoSEQ multiplex PCR; TCRdb's copy has only in-frame clones and lacks some. The sample carries 67,000 or so clones, 92% recorded once. The starting material was CD8+ T cells from peripheral blood mononuclear cells, obtained in the third trimester of pregnancy. The receptors here all came from a female donor in good health, enrolled as a control in a pregnancy study. Both conserved end residues are part of each CDR3. D genes are given only for firm matches.

D	V	J	CDR3	DNA
.	TRBV30	TRBJ2-7	CAWSYTNYEQYF	TGTGCCTGGAGTTACACGAACTACGAGCAGTACTTC
TRBD1	TRBV6-1	TRBJ2-7	CASRRDSSYEQYF	TGTGCCAGCAGACGGGACAGCTCTTACGAGCAGTACTTC
.	TRBV7-9	TRBJ2-2	CASIPGHPWDTGELFF	TGTGCCAGCATCCCCGGACATCCCTGGGACACCGGGGAGCTGTTTTTT
.	TRBV6-1	TRBJ1-1	CASSEWPEAFF	TGTGCCAGCAGTGAATGGCCTGAAGCTTTCTTT
.	TRBV27	TRBJ1-6	CASSLVGTGGNYSPLHF	TGTGCCAGCAGTTTAGTCGGGACCGGAGGGAATTATTCACCCCTCCACTTT
.	TRBV4-1	TRBJ1-4	CASSQPGQEDEKLFF	TGCGCCAGCAGCCAGCCGGGTCAGGAGGATGAAAAACTGTTTTTT
TRBD1	TRBV4-3	TRBJ2-6	CASSQVGQGDPKSGANVLTF	TGCGCCAGCAGCCAAGTGGGACAGGGGGATCCAAAATCTGGGGCCAACGTCCTGACTTTC
TRBD2	TRBV19	TRBJ2-1	CASSLTSFPNNEQFF	TGTGCCAGTAGTCTGACTAGCTTCCCGAACAATGAGCAGTTCTTC
.	TRBV5-1	TRBJ1-4	CASSLSLSGAATNEKLFF	TGCGCCAGCAGCCTGAGCCTATCAGGGGCGGCAACTAATGAAAAACTGTTTTTT
.	TRBV4-2	TRBJ1-5	CASSQDLLNQPQHF	TGTGCCAGCAGCCAAGACTTATTGAATCAGCCCCAGCATTTT
TRBD2	TRBV4-2	TRBJ2-3	CASSGLAGTDTQYF	TGTGCCAGCAGCGGGCTAGCGGGCACAGATACGCAGTATTTT